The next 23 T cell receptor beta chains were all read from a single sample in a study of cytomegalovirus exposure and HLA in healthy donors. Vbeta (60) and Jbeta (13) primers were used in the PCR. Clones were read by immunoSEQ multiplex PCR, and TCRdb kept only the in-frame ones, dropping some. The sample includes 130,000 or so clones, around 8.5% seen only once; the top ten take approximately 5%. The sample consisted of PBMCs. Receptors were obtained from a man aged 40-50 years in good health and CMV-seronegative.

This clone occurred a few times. CDR3 sequence reads: CAIGAPNEKLFF. The CDR3 region has the DNA TGTGCCATCGGGGCACCAAATGAAAAACTGTTTTTT. The chain couples TRBV10-3 to TRBJ1-4; possibly TRBD1 for D (5 bases). The CDR3 spans 12 residues. Per germline, CDR1 ENHRY and CDR2 SYGVKD. Between the trimmed V and J ends, which lost 8 bases and 5 bases, there was a span of 9 bases.

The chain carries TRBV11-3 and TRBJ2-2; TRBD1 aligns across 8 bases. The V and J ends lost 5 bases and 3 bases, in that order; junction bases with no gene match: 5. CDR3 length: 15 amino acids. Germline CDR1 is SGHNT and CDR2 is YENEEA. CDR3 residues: CASSLGQVDTGELFF. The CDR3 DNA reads TGTGCCAGCAGCCTGGGACAGGTCGACACCGGGGAGCTGTTTTTT. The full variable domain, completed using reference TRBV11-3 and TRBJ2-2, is EAGVVQSPRYKIIEKKQPVAFWCNPISGHNTLYWYLQNLGQGPELLIRYENEEAVDDSQLPKDRFSAERLKGVDSTLKIQPAELGDSAVYLCASSLGQVDTGELFFGEGSRLTVL.

In nucleotides, the CDR3 is TGTGCCATTGATCCGGGCACAGATACGCAGTATTTT. Protein: CAIDPGTDTQYF. The genes are TRBV30 and TRBJ2-3, with no clear D. Trimming left V 8 bases short and J 1 base short, with 10 bases between. CDR3 length equals 12 residues. CDR1 GTSNPN and CDR2 SVGIG come from the germline V gene (reference sequence).

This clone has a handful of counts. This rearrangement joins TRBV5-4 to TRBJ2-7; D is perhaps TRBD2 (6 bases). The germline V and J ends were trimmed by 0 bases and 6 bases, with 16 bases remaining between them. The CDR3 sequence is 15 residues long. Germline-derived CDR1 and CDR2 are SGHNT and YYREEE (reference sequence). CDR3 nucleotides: TGTGCCAGCAGCTTGGACCCCTCCGGAGGGCGCGAGCAGTACTTC. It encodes CASSLDPSGGREQYF.

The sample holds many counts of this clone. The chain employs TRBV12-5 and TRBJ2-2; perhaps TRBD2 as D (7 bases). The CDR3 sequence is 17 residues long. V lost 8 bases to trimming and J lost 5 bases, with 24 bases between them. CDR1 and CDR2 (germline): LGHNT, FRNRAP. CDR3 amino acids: CASRRGGPTDETGELFF. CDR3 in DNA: TGTGCTAGTCGCCGCGGGGGCCCCACCGATGAGACCGGGGAGCTGTTTTTT.

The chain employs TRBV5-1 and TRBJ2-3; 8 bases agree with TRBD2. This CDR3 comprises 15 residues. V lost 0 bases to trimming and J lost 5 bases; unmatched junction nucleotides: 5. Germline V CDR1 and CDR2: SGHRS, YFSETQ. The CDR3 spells CASSLVRGAGDTQYF. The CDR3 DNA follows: TGCGCCAGCAGCTTGGTGCGGGGGGCGGGAGATACGCAGTATTTT. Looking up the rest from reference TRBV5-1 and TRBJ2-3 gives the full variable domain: KAGVTQTPRYLIKTRGQQVTLSCSPISGHRSVSWYQQTPGQGLQFLFEYFSETQRNKGNFPGRFSGRQFSNSRSEMNVSTLELGDSALYLCASSLVRGAGDTQYFGPGTRLTVL.

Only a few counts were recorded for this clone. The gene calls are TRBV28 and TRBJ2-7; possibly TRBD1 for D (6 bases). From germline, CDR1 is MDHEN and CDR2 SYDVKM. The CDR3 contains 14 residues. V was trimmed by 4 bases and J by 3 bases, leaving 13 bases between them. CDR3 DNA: TGTGCCAGCAGTTATCCCTCACAGGGCTACGAGCAGTACTTC. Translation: CASSYPSQGYEQYF.

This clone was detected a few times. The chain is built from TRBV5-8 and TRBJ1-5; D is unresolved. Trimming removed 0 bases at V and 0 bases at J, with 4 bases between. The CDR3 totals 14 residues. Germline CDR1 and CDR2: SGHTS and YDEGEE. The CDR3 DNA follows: TGTGCCAGCAGCTTGGGACTTAGCAATCAGCCCCAGCATTTT. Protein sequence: CASSLGLSNQPQHF. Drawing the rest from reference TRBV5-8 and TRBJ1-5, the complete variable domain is EAGVTQSPTHLIKTRGQQATLRCSPISGHTSVYWYQQALGLGLQFLLWYDEGEERNRGNFPPRFSGRQFPNYSSELNVNALELEDSALYLCASSLGLSNQPQHFGDGTRLSIL.

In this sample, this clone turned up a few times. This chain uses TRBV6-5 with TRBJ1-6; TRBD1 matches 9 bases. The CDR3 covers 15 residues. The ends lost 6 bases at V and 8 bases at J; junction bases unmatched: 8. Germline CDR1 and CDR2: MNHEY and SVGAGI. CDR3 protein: CASRRTGVLDSPLHF. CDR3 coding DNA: TGTGCCAGCAGACGGACAGGGGTACTGGATTCACCCCTCCACTTT.

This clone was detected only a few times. CDR3 protein: CASSLVGRQYEQYF. The CDR3 DNA is TGTGCCAGCAGCTTAGTCGGGAGGCAATACGAGCAGTACTTC. This chain connects TRBV11-2 to TRBJ2-7; 7 positions agree with TRBD2. V dropped 1 base and J dropped 4; count of bases not matched to a gene: 4. This CDR3 comprises 14 residues. Germline V gives CDR1 SGHAT, CDR2 FQNNGV. Looking up the rest from reference TRBV11-2 and TRBJ2-7 gives the full variable domain: EAGVAQSPRYKIIEKRQSVAFWCNPISGHATLYWYQQILGQGPKLLIQFQNNGVVDDSQLPKDRFSAERLKGVDSTLKIQPAKLEDSAVYLCASSLVGRQYEQYFGPGTRLTVT.

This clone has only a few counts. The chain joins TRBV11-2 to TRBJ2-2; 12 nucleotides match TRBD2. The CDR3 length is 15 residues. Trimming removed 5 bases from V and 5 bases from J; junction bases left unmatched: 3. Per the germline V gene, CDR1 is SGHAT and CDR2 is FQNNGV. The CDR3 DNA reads TGTGCCAGCAGCCTAGCGGGGGGGTTGACCGGGGAGCTGTTTTTT. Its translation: CASSLAGGLTGELFF.

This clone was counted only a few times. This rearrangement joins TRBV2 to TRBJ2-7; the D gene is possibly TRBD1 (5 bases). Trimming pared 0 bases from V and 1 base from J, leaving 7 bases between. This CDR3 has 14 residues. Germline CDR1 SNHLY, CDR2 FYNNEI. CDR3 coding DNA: TGTGCCAGCAGTGAAGCGGCAGGGTCCTACGAGCAGTACTTC. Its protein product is CASSEAAGSYEQYF.

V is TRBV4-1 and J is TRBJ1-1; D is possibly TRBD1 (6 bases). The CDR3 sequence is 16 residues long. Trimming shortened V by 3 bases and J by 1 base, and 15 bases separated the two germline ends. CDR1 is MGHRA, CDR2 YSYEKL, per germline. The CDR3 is CASSHLHRDSNTEAFF. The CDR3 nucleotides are TGCGCCAGCAGCCATCTCCACAGGGATTCGAACACTGAAGCTTTCTTT.

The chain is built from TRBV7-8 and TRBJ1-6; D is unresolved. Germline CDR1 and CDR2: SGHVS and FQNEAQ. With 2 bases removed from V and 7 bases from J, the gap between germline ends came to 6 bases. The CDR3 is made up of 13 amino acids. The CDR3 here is CASSLHSNSPLHF. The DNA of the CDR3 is TGTGCCAGCAGCTTACACAGCAATTCACCCCTCCACTTT.

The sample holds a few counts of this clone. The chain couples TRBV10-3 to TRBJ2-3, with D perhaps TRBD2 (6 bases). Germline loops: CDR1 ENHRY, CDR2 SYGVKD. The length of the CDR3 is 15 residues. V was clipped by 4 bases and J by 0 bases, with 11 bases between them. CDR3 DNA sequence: TGTGCCATCAGTGGGGGCGGGGTCAGCACAGATACGCAGTATTTT. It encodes CAISGGGVSTDTQYF.

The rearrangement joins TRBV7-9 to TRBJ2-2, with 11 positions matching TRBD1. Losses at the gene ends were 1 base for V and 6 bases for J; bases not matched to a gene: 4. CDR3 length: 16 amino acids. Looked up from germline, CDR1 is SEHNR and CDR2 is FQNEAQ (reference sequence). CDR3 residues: CASSLGDRGSPGELFF. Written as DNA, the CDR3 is TGTGCCAGCAGCTTAGGGGACAGGGGGTCCCCCGGGGAGCTGTTTTTT.

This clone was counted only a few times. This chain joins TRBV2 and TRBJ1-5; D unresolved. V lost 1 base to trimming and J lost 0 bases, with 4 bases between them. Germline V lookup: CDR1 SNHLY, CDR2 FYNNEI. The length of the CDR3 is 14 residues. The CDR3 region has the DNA TGTGCCAGCAGTGAAGGTTATAGCAATCAGCCCCAGCATTTT. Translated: CASSEGYSNQPQHF.

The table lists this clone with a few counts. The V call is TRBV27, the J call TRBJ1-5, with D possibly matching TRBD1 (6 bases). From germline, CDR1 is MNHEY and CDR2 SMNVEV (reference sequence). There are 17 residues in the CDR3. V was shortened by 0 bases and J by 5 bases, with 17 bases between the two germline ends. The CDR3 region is CASSLSQGNGVDQPQHF. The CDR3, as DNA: TGTGCCAGCAGTTTATCGCAGGGGAATGGCGTAGATCAGCCCCAGCATTTT.

CDR3 amino acids: CASSFQGKNTEAFF. Here the CDR3 DNA reads TGTGCCAGCAGCTTCCAGGGGAAGAACACTGAAGCTTTCTTT. The gene calls are TRBV7-2 and TRBJ1-1; D possibly corresponds to TRBD1 (6 bases). Trimming cost V 3 bases and J 1 base, with 9 bases left between them. Germline lookup yields CDR1 SGHTA and CDR2 FQGNSA. The CDR3 is made up of 14 amino acids. The full variable domain, with the rest looked up from reference TRBV7-2 and TRBJ1-1, is GAGVSQSPSNKVTEKGKDVELRCDPISGHTALYWYRQSLGQGLEFLIYFQGNSAPDKSGLPSDRFSAERTGGSVSTLTIQRTQQEDSAVYLCASSFQGKNTEAFFGQGTRLTVV.

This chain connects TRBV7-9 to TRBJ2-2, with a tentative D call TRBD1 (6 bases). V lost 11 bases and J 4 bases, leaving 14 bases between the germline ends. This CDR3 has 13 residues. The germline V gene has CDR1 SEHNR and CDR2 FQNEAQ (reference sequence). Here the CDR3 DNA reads TGTGCCGGTCGAAGAGGGGGCACCGGGGAGCTGTTTTTT. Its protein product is CAGRRGGTGELFF.

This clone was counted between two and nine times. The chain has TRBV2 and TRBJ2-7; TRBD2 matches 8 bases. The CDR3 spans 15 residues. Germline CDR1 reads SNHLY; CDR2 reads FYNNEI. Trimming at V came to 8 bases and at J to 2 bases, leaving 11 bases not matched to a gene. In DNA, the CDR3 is TGTGCCAGCGGAGATGACGGGGGGGGTCCCTACGAGCAGTACTTC. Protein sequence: CASGDDGGGPYEQYF. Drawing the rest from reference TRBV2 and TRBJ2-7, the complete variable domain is EPEVTQTPSHQVTQMGQEVILRCVPISNHLYFYWYRQILGQKVEFLVSFYNNEISEKSEIFDDQFSVERPDGSNFTLKIRSTKLEDSAMYFCASGDDGGGPYEQYFGPGTRLTVT.

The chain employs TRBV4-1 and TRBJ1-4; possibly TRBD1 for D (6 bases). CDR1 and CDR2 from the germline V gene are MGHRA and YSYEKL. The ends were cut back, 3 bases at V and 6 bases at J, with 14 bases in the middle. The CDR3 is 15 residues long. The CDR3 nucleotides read TGCGCCAGCAGCCACCCCCCAGGGGACGATGAAAAACTGTTTTTT. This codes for CASSHPPGDDEKLFF.

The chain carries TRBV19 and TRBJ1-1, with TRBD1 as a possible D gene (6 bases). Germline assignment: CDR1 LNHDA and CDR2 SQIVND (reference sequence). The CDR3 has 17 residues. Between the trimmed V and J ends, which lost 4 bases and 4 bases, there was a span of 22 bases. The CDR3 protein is CASSSFSGTSAITEAFF. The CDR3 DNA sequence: TGTGCCAGTAGTAGTTTCTCCGGGACATCCGCAATCACTGAAGCTTTCTTT.